This is a list of T cell receptor beta chains from one sample in a study of CD8 T cells in ankylosing spondylitis. A single record per CDR3 protein comes from TCRdb applying MiXCR to the 5' RACE reads. Of 350,000 or so distinct CDR3 sequences in the sample, 14% to 15% are singletons; the top ten hold around 0.99%. Sequenced sample: blood, either unsorted or a sorted T cell fraction (not recorded which). The source of these receptors is a male donor with ankylosing spondylitis or in good health (not recorded which). Each CDR3 is given with its conserved first and last residue. The D gene is left open where the match is weak. Expanded clones are given a class, and other clones once, few, many or no size at all.

V gene,D gene,J gene,clone size,CDR3 DNA,CDR3 protein
TRBV5-5,-,TRBJ2-1,-,TGTGCCAGCAGCTTCTGGATTGACAATGAGCAGTTCTTC,CASSFWIDNEQFF
TRBV29-1,-,TRBJ2-1,many,TGCAGCGTTGAAGGACACGGATCCTACAATGAGCAGTTCTTC,CSVEGHGSYNEQFF
TRBV4-1,-,TRBJ2-7,-,TGCGCCAGCAGCCAACCCCGGGACGGTGGGGCTTACGAGCAGTACTTC,CASSQPRDGGAYEQYF
TRBV11-2,TRBD2,TRBJ2-1,few,TGTGCCAGCACCCTAAGCGGGGAAGGCAATGAGCAGTTCTTC,CASTLSGEGNEQFF
TRBV29-1,-,TRBJ1-1,-,TGCAGCGTTGAAGGGATTGAAGCTTTCTTT,CSVEGIEAFF
TRBV10-3,-,TRBJ1-4,few,TGTGCCATCAGTTCCCACCAAGAGGCTGAAAAACTGTTTTTT,CAISSHQEAEKLFF
TRBV7-8,-,TRBJ2-1,few,TGTGCCAGCAGTTCACGGGGGGACAGGCTCCTAAATGAGCAGTTCTTC,CASSSRGDRLLNEQFF
TRBV4-1,-,TRBJ2-5,-,TGCGCCAGCAGCCAAGATTGGACCCAAGAGACCCAGTACTTC,CASSQDWTQETQYF
TRBV19,-,TRBJ2-1,-,TGTGCCAGTAGTGCACAGGGCAGGTATGAGCAGTTCTTC,CASSAQGRYEQFF
TRBV12-3/TRBV12-4,-,TRBJ1-2,few,TGTGCCAGCAGTCCCATCGGGATAGGGAGGCCCTCATCGTCTGGCTACACCTTC,CASSPIGIGRPSSSGYTF
TRBV19,-,TRBJ2-1,-,TGTGCCAGTAGTATGTTCGGAAGCTCCTACAATGAGCAGTTCTTC,CASSMFGSSYNEQFF
TRBV11-2,-,TRBJ2-2,many,TGTGCCAGCACCTACAGGGTCAGCACCGGGGAGCTGTTTTTT,CASTYRVSTGELFF
TRBV20-1,-,TRBJ1-1,few,TGCAGTGCTAGAGGGGGAAGGGGTGCTTTCTTT,CSARGGRGAFF
TRBV7-8,-,TRBJ2-7,few,TGTGCCAGCAGCTTAGCGTGGGGGGACAGCTCCTACGAGCAGTACTTC,CASSLAWGDSSYEQYF
TRBV5-1,-,TRBJ1-1,-,TGCGCCAGCACCAGGACGGACATGAACACTGAAGCTTTCTTT,CASTRTDMNTEAFF
TRBV5-1,-,TRBJ2-5,few,TGCGCCAGCAGCATCAACGGCCTCCAAGAGACCCAGTACTTC,CASSINGLQETQYF
TRBV5-1,-,TRBJ2-7,-,TGCGCCAGCAGCTCGGAGGGGGGACGTATCTCCTACGAGCAGTACTTC,CASSSEGGRISYEQYF
TRBV7-9,-,TRBJ1-1,few,TGTGCCAGCAGCCCCAGCGGTAGATTCACTGAAGCTTTCTTT,CASSPSGRFTEAFF